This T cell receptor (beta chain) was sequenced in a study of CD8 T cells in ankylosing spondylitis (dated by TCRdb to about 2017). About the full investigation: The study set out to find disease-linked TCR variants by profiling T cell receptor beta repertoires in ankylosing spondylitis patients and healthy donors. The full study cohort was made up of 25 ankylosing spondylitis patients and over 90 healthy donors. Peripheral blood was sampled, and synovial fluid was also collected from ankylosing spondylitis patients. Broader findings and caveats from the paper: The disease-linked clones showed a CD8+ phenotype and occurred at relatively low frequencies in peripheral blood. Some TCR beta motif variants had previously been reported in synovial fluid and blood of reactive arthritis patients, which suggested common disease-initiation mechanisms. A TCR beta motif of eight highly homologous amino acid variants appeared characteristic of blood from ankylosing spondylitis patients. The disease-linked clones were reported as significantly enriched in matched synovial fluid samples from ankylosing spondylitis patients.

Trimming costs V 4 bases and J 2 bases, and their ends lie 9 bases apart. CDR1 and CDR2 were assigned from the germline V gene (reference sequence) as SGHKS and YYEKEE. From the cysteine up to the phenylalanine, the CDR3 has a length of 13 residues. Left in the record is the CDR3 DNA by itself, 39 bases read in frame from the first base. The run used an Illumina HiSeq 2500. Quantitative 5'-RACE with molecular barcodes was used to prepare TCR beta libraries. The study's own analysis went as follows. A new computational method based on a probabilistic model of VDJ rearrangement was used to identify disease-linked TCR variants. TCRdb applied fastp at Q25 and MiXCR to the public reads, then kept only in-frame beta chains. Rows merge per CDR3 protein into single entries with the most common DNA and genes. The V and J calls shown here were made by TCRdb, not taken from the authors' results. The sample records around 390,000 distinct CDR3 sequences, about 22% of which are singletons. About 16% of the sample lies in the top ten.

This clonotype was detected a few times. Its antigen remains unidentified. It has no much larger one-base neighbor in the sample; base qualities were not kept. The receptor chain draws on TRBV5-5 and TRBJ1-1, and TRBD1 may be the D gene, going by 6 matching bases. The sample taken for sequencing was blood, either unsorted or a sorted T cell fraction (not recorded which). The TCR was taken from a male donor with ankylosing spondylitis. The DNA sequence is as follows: TGTGCCAGCAGCACAGGGATAAACACTGAAGCTTTCTTT. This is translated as CASSTGINTEAFF. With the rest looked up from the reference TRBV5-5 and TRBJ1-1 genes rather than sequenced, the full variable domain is DAGVTQSPTHLIKTRGQQVTLRCSPISGHKSVSWYQQVLGQGPQFIFQYYEKEERGRGNFPDRFSARQFPNYSSELNVNALLLGDSALYLCASSTGINTEAFFGQGTRLTVV.